Detailed here is one T cell receptor beta chain. Its antigen is unknown. The sample is drawn from a study of PD-1 blockade in classical Hodgkin lymphoma. The study, taken as a whole, reports: TCR diversity at baseline was reported to be reduced in newly diagnosed patients relative to healthy donors.

Time point of the sample: newly diagnosed, previously untreated cHL patient sample. Thawed PBMCs yielded CD4+ T cells through magnetic negative selection. The CDR3 is 14 residues long. Trimming took 1 base from V and 2 from J, leaving 6 bases between them. Germline V lookup: CDR1 MNHNS, CDR2 SASEGT. Method: immunoSEQ multiplex PCR; TCRdb's copy keeps in-frame clones and lacks some. This repertoire shows 20,000 to 30,000 clones, roughly nine tenths found once; its top ten account for approximately 0.54%. This receptor was identified in a human donor with classical Hodgkin lymphoma. The sample was CD4+ T cells from blood. The rearrangement uses TRBV6-1 and TRBJ1-5; D unresolved. The CDR3 bases are TGTGCCAGCAGTGAAGATTGGGGCAATCAGCCCCAGCATTTT. This translates into CASSEDWGNQPQHF.